This is a list of T cell receptor beta chains from one sample in a study of OX40 agonist ivuxolimab in advanced cancers. Profiled with immunoSEQ multiplex PCR; TCRdb holds only in-frame clones, not every one. Of roughly 130,000 clones listed, about 94% are singletons. The sample in question was CD4+ or CD8+ T cells sorted from blood, obtained in a trial of the OX40 agonist ivuxolimab. The source is an adult with an advanced solid tumor such as melanoma, head and neck, liver or kidney cancer. The CDR3 runs from the conserved cysteine through the conserved F or W. A D gene is named only where the DNA matches it firmly. Rows give clone size only sometimes, using once, few, many, or a class for an expanded clone.

TRBJ2-1 | - | - | TRBV11-2 | CASSSGALGVVAQNEQFF | TGTGCCAGCAGCTCTGGTGCGCTTGGTGTAGTGGCGCAGAATGAGCAGTTCTTC
TRBJ2-5 | - | - | TRBV7-2 | CASSHDRRETQYF | TGTGCCAGCAGTCATGACAGACGAGAGACCCAGTACTTC
TRBJ1-1 | - | - | TRBV29-1 | CSVHTGRTGSTEAFF | TGCAGCGTGCACACAGGGAGAACTGGTAGCACTGAAGCTTTCTTT
TRBJ2-3 | - | - | TRBV7-2 | CASTGQGLGTDTQYF | TGTGCCAGCACCGGACAAGGTCTTGGGACAGATACGCAGTATTTT
TRBJ1-1 | - | - | TRBV14 | CASSHLGGNTEAFF | TGTGCCAGCAGCCACCTTGGGGGGAACACTGAAGCTTTCTTT
TRBJ2-3 | - | TRBD1 | TRBV5-1 | CASRANGTEGSNTQYF | TGCGCCAGCAGAGCGAACGGGACAGAGGGATCGAATACGCAGTATTTT
TRBJ2-7 | - | TRBD2 | TRBV5-4 | CASSPGLAGIEQYF | TGTGCCAGCAGCCCTGGACTAGCGGGAATCGAGCAGTACTTC
TRBJ2-3 | - | TRBD1 | TRBV7-3 | CASRTGSATDTQYF | TGTGCCAGCCGGACAGGGTCCGCCACAGATACGCAGTATTTT
TRBJ2-6 | - | - | TRBV28 | CASSLDGSGANVLTF | TGTGCCAGCAGTTTAGACGGCTCTGGGGCCAACGTCCTGACTTTC
TRBJ2-5 | - | - | TRBV18 | CASSRTLQETQYF | TGTGCCAGCTCCCGGACGCTCCAAGAGACCCAGTACTTC
TRBJ2-1 | - | - | TRBV7-2 | CASSFVANSYNEQFF | TGTGCCAGCAGCTTTGTAGCGAACTCCTACAATGAGCAGTTCTTC
TRBJ1-5 | - | - | TRBV2 | CASSVGTVPNQPQHF | TGTGCCAGCAGTGTTGGGACGGTTCCCAATCAGCCCCAGCATTTT
TRBJ2-1 | once | TRBD1 | TRBV5-1 | CASSLGQSSYNEQFF | TGCGCCAGCAGCCTGGGACAGAGCTCCTACAATGAGCAGTTCTTC
TRBJ1-1 | - | - | TRBV4-2 | CASSQGLGSEAFF | TGTGCCAGCAGCCAAGGTCTCGGCTCGGAAGCTTTCTTT
TRBJ2-7 | - | - | TRBV18 | CASSPQGGAGYEQYF | TGTGCCAGCTCACCACAGGGGGGCGCAGGCTACGAGCAGTACTTC
TRBJ2-5 | once | TRBD2 | TRBV7-9 | CASTNTMGTSGKWVETQYF | TGTGCCAGCACCAATACAATGGGGACTAGCGGGAAATGGGTGGAGACCCAGTACTTC
TRBJ1-1 | - | - | TRBV4-2 | CASTQNTEAFF | TGTGCCAGCACCCAGAACACTGAAGCTTTCTTT
TRBJ2-5 | - | - | TRBV2 | CASGGTGNQGETQYF | TGTGCCAGCGGGGGTACAGGGAACCAGGGGGAGACCCAGTACTTC
TRBJ2-5 | - | TRBD2 | TRBV9 | CASSVTRTSLYQETQYF | TGTGCCAGCAGCGTAACTCGGACTAGCCTGTACCAAGAGACCCAGTACTTC
TRBJ1-4 | - | - | TRBV7-3 | CASSLSGSAYNEKLFF | TGTGCCAGCAGCTTAAGTGGGTCAGCTTATAATGAAAAACTGTTTTTT
TRBJ1-1 | - | - | TRBV10-3 | CAISETAEAFF | TGTGCCATCAGTGAAACAGCTGAAGCTTTCTTT
TRBJ2-1 | - | - | TRBV14 | CASSQLKEGEQFF | TGTGCCAGCAGCCAGCTCAAAGAGGGTGAGCAGTTCTTC
TRBJ1-2 | - | TRBD1 | TRBV28 | CASSLRDRRRLGYGYTF | TGTGCCAGCAGTTTAAGGGACAGGCGACGCTTAGGCTATGGCTACACCTTC
TRBJ2-3 | - | - | TRBV11-1 | CASSPWRDFTDTQYF | TGTGCCAGCAGCCCCTGGCGGGACTTCACAGATACGCAGTATTTT
TRBJ2-2 | - | TRBD2 | TRBV7-2 | CASSATSGIYTGELFF | TGTGCCAGCAGCGCGACTAGCGGGATTTACACCGGGGAGCTGTTTTTT
TRBJ2-3 | - | - | TRBV19 | CASSQTHTDTQYF | TGTGCCAGTAGTCAGACCCACACAGATACGCAGTATTTT
TRBJ1-1 | - | - | TRBV18 | CASSPLGGLNTEAFF | TGTGCCAGCTCACCACTTGGAGGGCTGAACACTGAAGCTTTCTTT
TRBJ2-2 | once | - | TRBV4-2 | CASSQDANRGANTGELFF | TGTGCCAGCAGCCAAGACGCCAATAGGGGGGCTAACACCGGGGAGCTGTTTTTT
TRBJ1-5 | once | - | TRBV7-8 | CASSLAGVPNQPQHF | TGTGCCAGCAGCTTAGCTGGGGTGCCCAATCAGCCCCAGCATTTT
TRBJ1-2 | - | - | TRBV29-1 | CSVGPGDYGYTF | TGCAGCGTTGGTCCAGGGGACTATGGCTACACCTTC
TRBJ2-4 | - | - | TRBV29-1 | CSVSRATIQYF | TGCAGCGTTAGCAGGGCCACCATTCAGTACTTC
TRBJ1-2 | - | - | TRBV28 | CASRQGQGFGYTF | TGTGCCAGCAGGCAAGGGCAGGGCTTTGGCTACACCTTC
TRBJ2-7 | once | - | TRBV9 | CASSMDGEVYEQYF | TGTGCCAGCAGCATGGATGGGGAGGTGTACGAGCAGTACTTC
TRBJ2-5 | - | - | TRBV5-6 | CASSLAGPETQYF | TGTGCCAGCAGCTTGGCCGGACCCGAGACCCAGTACTTC